The rows below give T cell receptor beta chains drawn from one sample of a study of T-cell memory formation after mild COVID-19. Each CDR3 protein gets one entry after TCRdb re-called the 5' RACE reads with MiXCR. The sample lists roughly 250,000 distinct CDR3 sequences, 15% to 20% seen once, with around a fifth in the top ten. Sequencing was performed on PBMCs or a T cell subset sorted from them (not recorded which). These receptors came from a man between 18 and 35 years old who had mild COVID-19 (a few samples of this study predate the infection). Cell type and time point are not known. CDR3s leave out the opening cysteine and the closing phenylalanine or tryptophan. The order of the fields is V gene, CDR3 protein.

v_gene: TRBV10-3; CDR3aa: AISDGRAGAF
v_gene: TRBV4-3; CDR3aa: ASSQEPGPGGTQY
v_gene: TRBV7-9; CDR3aa: ASSQTGGTYNSPLH
v_gene: TRBV7-3; CDR3aa: ASSFLVGTEAF
v_gene: TRBV20-1; CDR3aa: SASGPSYEQY
v_gene: TRBV15; CDR3aa: ATSMGGQVEAF
v_gene: TRBV5-1; CDR3aa: ASSLDPSIKETQY
v_gene: TRBV6-5; CDR3aa: ASSYVWATEAF
v_gene: TRBV5-1; CDR3aa: ASSRVGTSGDTQY
v_gene: TRBV19; CDR3aa: ASTSRELRTEAF
v_gene: TRBV20-1; CDR3aa: SARAGGRTQY
v_gene: TRBV7-9; CDR3aa: ASSLVRTANTEAF
v_gene: TRBV12-3/TRBV12-4; CDR3aa: ASSLRDSFSPLH
v_gene: TRBV3-1; CDR3aa: ASSQRLRDSPLH
v_gene: TRBV29-1; CDR3aa: SVEVVGQEETQY
v_gene: TRBV2; CDR3aa: ASSVQPTLTDTQY
v_gene: TRBV12-3/TRBV12-4; CDR3aa: ASSLHMNTEAF
v_gene: TRBV9; CDR3aa: ASSVGQGGTDTQY
v_gene: TRBV7-2; CDR3aa: ASSLRGFSTEAF
v_gene: TRBV9; CDR3aa: ASSVEGSSLYGYT
v_gene: TRBV11-1; CDR3aa: ASSKAETQY